A single sample is the source of the 8 T cell receptor beta chains below, sequenced in a study of blood T cell repertoires in COVID-19. This table comes from immunoSEQ multiplex PCR, and its TCRdb copy is limited to in-frame clones, with some not included. The table has some 460,000 clones, 70% to 90% seen once; the top ten hold under 2%. The material sequenced was PBMCs or T cells enriched from blood (not recorded which). The receptors derive from a woman aged 18-30 years with acute COVID-19.

The chain couples TRBV5-1 to TRBJ1-1; 8 bases align to TRBD1. V lost 3 bases to trimming and J lost 1 base; unmatched junction nucleotides: 11. The length of the CDR3 is 17 residues. The germline V gene encodes CDR1 SGHRS and CDR2 YFSETQ. The CDR3 sequence is CASSSDRTGLRNTEAFF. The CDR3 region has the DNA TGCGCCAGCAGCTCCGATCGGACAGGGCTAAGGAACACTGAAGCTTTCTTT.

The V gene is TRBV19, the J gene TRBJ2-7, with 9 bases fitting TRBD2. Unmatched junction bases numbered 6, after V lost 3 bases and J lost 3 bases. The germline V gene encodes CDR1 LNHDA and CDR2 SQIVND (reference sequence). The CDR3 has 15 residues. CDR3 sequence reads: CASSMGVAGVYEQYF. CDR3 sequence (DNA): TGTGCCAGTAGTATGGGAGTAGCGGGAGTCTACGAGCAGTACTTC.

This clone is a singleton in its sample. The chain joins TRBV11-2 to TRBJ1-5; 10 nucleotides align to TRBD1. The CDR3 is made up of 14 amino acids. Unmatched junction bases numbered 4, after V lost 5 bases and J lost 6 bases. The germline V gene encodes CDR1 SGHAT and CDR2 FQNNGV. The CDR3 protein is CASSTGTGVQPQHF. The CDR3 bases are TGTGCCAGCAGCACCGGGACAGGGGTTCAGCCCCAGCATTTT.

V and J are TRBV4-1 and TRBJ1-5, with D uncertain. Germline V lookup: CDR1 MGHRA, CDR2 YSYEKL. The CDR3 has 14 amino acids. Trimming removed 6 bases from V and 1 base from J, with 10 bases in between. In DNA, the CDR3 is TGCGCCAGCAGTCCGGGAAGCAGCAATCAGCCCCAGCATTTT. It encodes CASSPGSSNQPQHF.

This CDR3 reads CATSRDPVNTEAFF. The CDR3 nucleotides are TGTGCCACCAGCAGAGATCCGGTGAACACTGAAGCTTTCTTT. J is TRBJ1-1 and V is TRBV15, with D uncertain. The V and J ends lost 0 bases and 0 bases respectively, with 5 bases between them. CDR1 is LNHNV, CDR2 YYDKDF, per germline (reference sequence). The CDR3 totals 14 residues.

This clone was counted between two and nine times. The chain joins TRBV4-3 to TRBJ1-6, with D uncertain. CDR3 length: 13 amino acids. With 0 bases removed from V and 10 bases from J, the gap between germline ends came to 7 bases. Per germline, CDR1 LGHNA and CDR2 YSLEER. The CDR3 DNA follows: TGCGCCAGCAGCCAAGATCTGAGGTCACCCCTCCACTTT. It codes for CASSQDLRSPLHF.

This rearrangement joins TRBV7-8 to TRBJ2-2; TRBD2 matches 10 bases. This CDR3 contains 19 residues. With 3 bases clipped from V and 6 bases from J, the junction kept 16 bases outside the gene matches. Germline CDR1 and CDR2: SGHVS and FQNEAQ. CDR3 protein: CASSLASSGRTSVAGELFF. The CDR3 region has the DNA TGTGCCAGCAGCTTGGCTTCTAGCGGGAGAACTAGCGTGGCCGGGGAGCTGTTTTTT.

This sequence joins TRBV7-9 and TRBJ1-3; no reliable D call. The CDR3 totals 14 residues. Germline lookup yields CDR1 SEHNR and CDR2 FQNEAQ (reference sequence). The V and J ends lost 1 base and 3 bases respectively, with 7 bases between them. CDR3 sequence (DNA): TGTGCCAGCAGCTTAGGGGGAGTTGGAAACACCATATATTTT. It specifies CASSLGGVGNTIYF.